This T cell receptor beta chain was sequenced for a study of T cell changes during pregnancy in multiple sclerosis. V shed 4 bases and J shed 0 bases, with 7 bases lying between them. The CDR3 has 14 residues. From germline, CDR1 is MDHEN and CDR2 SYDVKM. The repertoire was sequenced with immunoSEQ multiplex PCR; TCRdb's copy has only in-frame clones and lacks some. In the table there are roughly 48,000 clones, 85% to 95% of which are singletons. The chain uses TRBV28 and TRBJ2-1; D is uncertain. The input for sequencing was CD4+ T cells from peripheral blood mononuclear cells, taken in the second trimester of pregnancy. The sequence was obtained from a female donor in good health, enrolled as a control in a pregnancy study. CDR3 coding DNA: TGTGCCAGCAGTTCCGGTAGCTCCTACAATGAGCAGTTCTTC. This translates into CASSSGSSYNEQFF.